This section outlines one T cell receptor beta chain sequence together with its context. What it binds is not known. The sample holds other DNA sequences that translate to the same CDR3. The sample originates from a study of cytomegalovirus exposure and HLA in healthy donors. Findings and caveats of the study: For most TCR beta V segments, an earlier analysis put the productive rate at about 90% or about 30% of the time. For presence/absence analyses, sequencing depth was assumed to be roughly uniform across donors. A list of more than 150 TCR beta chains associated with cytomegalovirus was given.

Losses at the gene ends were 5 bases for V and 1 base for J; bases not matched to a gene: 2. The CDR3 loop spans 15 amino acids. The germline gives CDR1 SNHLY, CDR2 FYNNEI. Unrecorded immune exposure was likely among donors, who were nominally healthy when sampled. PCR employed 60 Vbeta and 13 Jbeta primers. Libraries were prepared by immunoSEQ multiplex PCR; TCRdb keeps only in-frame clonotypes and omits some of them. Of 150,000 to 200,000 clones in the sample, 84% were seen once. V usage is TRBV2 and J usage is TRBJ2-3; TRBD2 matches 11 bases. The sample comprised PBMCs. The receptor's source is a young man in good health and CMV-seronegative. The DNA of the CDR3 is TGTGCCAGCAGTTTAGCGGGGGGGGGCACAGATACGCAGTATTTT. Translated: CASSLAGGGTDTQYF.